The present T cell receptor beta chain was sequenced within a study of blood T cell repertoires in COVID-19. Between the trimmed V and J ends, which lost 9 bases and 4 bases, there was a span of 18 bases. CDR3 length: 14 residues. Per the germline V gene, CDR1 is MGHRA and CDR2 is YSYEKL. Clinical history reported by participants formed the basis on which cohorts were assigned. Some clones are missing from TCRdb's copy, which holds only in-frame ones; the method was immunoSEQ multiplex PCR. The sample has fewer than 300,000 clones; about nine tenths are singletons. The receptor was isolated from a woman in her forties with acute COVID-19. The chain employs TRBV4-1 and TRBJ1-1; a possible D gene is TRBD1 (6 bases). The specimen was PBMCs or T cells enriched from blood (not recorded which). The CDR3 is CASKKKKGVTEAFF. In DNA, the CDR3 is TGCGCCAGTAAGAAGAAGAAGGGGGTCACTGAAGCTTTCTTT.